By sample share, the clone carrying this T cell receptor beta chain is medium-sized. Its antigen is currently unknown. The protocol was immunoSEQ multiplex PCR, while the TCRdb copy is restricted to in-frame clones and leaves out a portion. The table includes about 53,000 clones, around 80% detected once. Time point: week 23, last vaccination. Doses of 300 ug of mutant IDH1 20-mer peptide were given with topical imiquimod. The data derive from a study of a mutant IDH1 vaccine in newly diagnosed glioma. Across the study: The study started vaccination 4-6 weeks after radiotherapy alone, or with temozolomide cycles.

The specimen comprised PBMCs, sampled from a glioma patient whose treatment included an IDH1 peptide vaccine. The clonotype was recovered from a woman aged 40-49 years with glioma. Some clones in this sample may be carry-over from other donors' samples.

The CDR3 is CASRGDRLSNQPQHF. In nucleotides, the CDR3 is TGTGCCAGCAGGGGGGACAGGCTTAGCAATCAGCCCCAGCATTTT. The rearrangement joins TRBV2 to TRBJ1-5; 8 bases fit TRBD1. The CDR3 loop spans 15 amino acids. J gave up 0 bases and V 6 bases, and 4 bases lay outside the gene matches. Germline assignment: CDR1 SNHLY and CDR2 FYNNEI.